Sequencing of this T cell receptor beta chain was carried out in a study of shared clonotypes between healthy human individuals. Sequencing used immunoSEQ multiplex PCR; TCRdb keeps in-frame clones, though not all of them. This sample has 2,100,000 or so clones, with approximately 96% found just once. This clone came up once. The CDR3 length is 15 residues. Germline V gives CDR1 MDHEN, CDR2 SYDVKM. Trimming removed 5 bases from V and 4 bases from J, with 15 bases in between. The specimen was naive CD4+ T cells sorted from blood. Subset specified: CD45RA+ positively selected. The chain links TRBV28 to TRBJ1-5, with a weak D call TRBD1 (5 bases). This receptor was identified in a man younger than 35 in good health. CDR3 protein: CASSPQKGVNQPQHF. CDR3 nucleotides: TGTGCCAGCAGTCCCCAAAAAGGGGTTAATCAGCCCCAGCATTTT.